Given below is one T cell receptor (beta chain) in context. Antigen specificity is unknown. These data come from a study of T cell responses to AZD1222 COVID-19 vaccine. This CDR3 is built from 15 residues. Germline V gene data show CDR1 as KGHSH and CDR2 as LQKENI. Trimming pared 6 bases from V and 1 base from J, leaving 15 bases between. Findings and limits, study-wide: Reports say nearly half of spike-specific TCRs go after unmutated variant regions. Baseline testing showed seropositivity in only a handful of AZD1222 recipients. Regions 160-218 and 743-854 dominated among vaccine-associated CD4 TCRs spanning spike. Most donors were white British and more were female, and clonal diversity was possibly underestimated.

TCRdb's copy holds only in-frame clones and misses some; the assay was immunoSEQ multiplex PCR. There are roughly 77,000 clones in the sample; approximately 88% occur only once, and about 5% lies in the top ten. The chain couples TRBV18 to TRBJ1-1; weak D call: TRBD1 (6 bases). Sequencing was performed on peripheral blood, taken on day 0 of MenACWY control vaccination. The clonotype was recovered from an adult in good health. In DNA form, the CDR3 reads TGTGCCAGCTCGCCCGCAGGGGACCAGAACACTGAAGCTTTCTTT. Its translation: CASSPAGDQNTEAFF.